The 8 T cell receptor beta chains in this list originate from one sample, sequenced in a study of T cell changes during pregnancy in multiple sclerosis. Libraries were prepared by immunoSEQ multiplex PCR; TCRdb keeps only in-frame clonotypes and omits some of them. This sample has about 45,000 clones, with about 87% found just once. The sequencing used peripheral blood, collected in the first trimester of pregnancy. Every receptor here comes from a female donor with multiple sclerosis, enrolled in a pregnancy study.

CDR3 sequence: CASSFGTGFDTGELFF. CDR3 bases: TGTGCCAGCAGCTTCGGGACAGGGTTCGACACCGGGGAGCTGTTTTTT. The chain has TRBV7-9 and TRBJ2-2; the match to TRBD1 covers 9 bases. The V gene end was trimmed by 3 bases and the J gene end by 3 bases; junction bases not matched to a gene: 5. CDR1 and CDR2 (germline): SEHNR, FQNEAQ (reference sequence). The CDR3 is made up of 16 amino acids.

The genes are TRBV4-3 and TRBJ2-6; tentatively, D is TRBD1 (6 bases). Trimming pared 1 base from V and 4 bases from J, leaving 8 bases between. This CDR3 is 15 amino acids long. The germline V gene encodes CDR1 LGHNA and CDR2 YSLEER. CDR3 DNA: TGCGCCAGCAGCCAAGGTCAGGGGGGGGCCAACGTCCTGACTTTC. Protein sequence: CASSQGQGGANVLTF.

The J gene is TRBJ2-5, the V gene TRBV5-6, with D unclear. The V and J ends lost 0 bases and 5 bases respectively, with 2 bases between them. From germline, CDR1 is SGHDT and CDR2 YYEEEE. This CDR3 has 11 residues. As DNA, the CDR3 is TGTGCCAGCAGCTTGGCGGAGACCCAGTACTTC. It specifies CASSLAETQYF.

The V gene is TRBV27, the J gene TRBJ2-1; 13 bases line up with TRBD2. This CDR3 has 16 amino acids. V lost 4 bases and J lost 3; bases outside the gene matches: 3. Germline V gives CDR1 MNHEY, CDR2 SMNVEV (reference sequence). DNA of the CDR3: TGTGCCAGCAGTTGGACTAGCGGGGGTCACTACAATGAGCAGTTCTTC. Translating gives CASSWTSGGHYNEQFF.

Here the CDR3 reads CSVEGNRYEQYF. CDR3 nucleotide sequence: TGCAGCGTTGAAGGTAACAGGTACGAGCAGTACTTC. The chain is built from TRBV29-1 and TRBJ2-7; tentatively, D is TRBD1 (5 bases). V shed 1 base and J shed 4 bases, with 8 bases lying between them. CDR1 and CDR2 from the germline V gene are SQVTM and ANQGSEA. The CDR3 covers 12 residues.

In its sample, this clone was seen once. The V call is TRBV30, the J call TRBJ2-3, with 9 bases identical to TRBD2. Germline CDR1 reads GTSNPN; CDR2 reads SVGIG (reference sequence). The CDR3 has 14 amino acids. The V gene end was trimmed by 2 bases and the J gene end by 6 bases; junction bases not matched to a gene: 6. Here the CDR3 reads CAWSRGGGEDTQYF. CDR3 sequence (DNA): TGTGCCTGGAGTCGGGGCGGGGGGGAGGATACGCAGTATTTT.

J is TRBJ1-3 and V is TRBV5-1; D not resolved. CDR1 is SGHRS, CDR2 YFSETQ, per germline. This CDR3 comprises 15 residues. Deletions cut 0 bases from V and 3 bases from J, with 10 bases between. CDR3 protein: CASSLGSPSGNTIYF. The DNA of the CDR3 is TGCGCCAGCAGCTTGGGAAGCCCGAGTGGAAACACCATATATTTT.

The V and J genes are TRBV7-9 and TRBJ1-2; 8 bases are a match to TRBD1. With 3 bases clipped from V and 14 bases from J, the junction kept 11 bases outside the gene matches. Looked up from germline, CDR1 is SEHNR and CDR2 is FQNEAQ (reference sequence). The CDR3 length is 13 residues. The chain's CDR3 is CASSFDGTGTLTF. In DNA, the CDR3 is TGTGCCAGCAGCTTCGACGGGACAGGAACTTTAACCTTC.